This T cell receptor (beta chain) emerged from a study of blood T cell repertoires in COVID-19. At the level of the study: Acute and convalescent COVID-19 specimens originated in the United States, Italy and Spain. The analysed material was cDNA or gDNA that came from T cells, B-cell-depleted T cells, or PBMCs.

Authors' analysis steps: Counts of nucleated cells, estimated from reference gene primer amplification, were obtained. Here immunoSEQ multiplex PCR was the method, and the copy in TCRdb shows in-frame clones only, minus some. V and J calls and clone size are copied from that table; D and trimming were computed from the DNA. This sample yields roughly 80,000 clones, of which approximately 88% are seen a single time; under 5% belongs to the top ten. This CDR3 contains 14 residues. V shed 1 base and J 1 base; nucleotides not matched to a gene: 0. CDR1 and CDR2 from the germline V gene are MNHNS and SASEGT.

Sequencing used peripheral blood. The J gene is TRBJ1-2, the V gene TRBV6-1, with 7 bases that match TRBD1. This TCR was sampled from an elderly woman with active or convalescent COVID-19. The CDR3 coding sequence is TGTGCCAGCAGTGAAGACAGGGGTAACTATGGCTACACCTTC. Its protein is CASSEDRGNYGYTF.